These 32 T cell receptor beta chains were all obtained from the same sample, sequenced in a study of OX40 agonist ivuxolimab in advanced cancers. The repertoire was sequenced with immunoSEQ multiplex PCR; TCRdb's copy has only in-frame clones and lacks some. The sample has tens of thousands of clones; around 94% are singletons. The starting material was CD4+ or CD8+ T cells sorted from blood, obtained in a trial of the OX40 agonist ivuxolimab. These receptors were taken from an adult with an advanced solid tumor such as melanoma, head and neck, liver or kidney cancer.

This clone was recorded once. The chain has TRBV4-3 and TRBJ1-4, with D hard to call. Germline CDR1 reads LGHNA; CDR2 reads YSLEER. V gave up 1 base and J gave up 7 bases, with 7 bases separating them. The CDR3 length is 13 residues. This chain's CDR3 is CASSQVHGEKLFF. CDR3 sequence (DNA): TGCGCCAGCAGCCAAGTCCACGGTGAAAAACTGTTTTTT.

This rearrangement joins TRBV10-3 to TRBJ2-1; 10 bases are a match to TRBD2. The germline CDR1 and CDR2 sequences are ENHRY and SYGVKD. V trimming: 6 bases; J trimming: 7 bases; junction bases outside the gene matches: 6. CDR3 length: 14 amino acids. CDR3 coding DNA: TGTGCCATCAGGGCCGGGACTAGCGAGAATGAGCAGTTCTTC. Translation gives CAIRAGTSENEQFF.

The rearrangement joins TRBV7-9 to TRBJ2-7, with 7 bases identical to TRBD1. The V gene's germline CDR1 is SEHNR and CDR2 FQNEAQ (reference sequence). V was pared by 5 bases and J by 5 bases, with 6 bases of the junction left unmatched. CDR3 length: 13 residues. CDR3 bases: TGTGCCAGCAGCCCTCTGACAGGGCACGAGCAGTACTTC. This sequence encodes CASSPLTGHEQYF.

Comment on this clone: This could be a read error, since a much larger clone is one nucleotide away. The V gene is TRBV27, the J gene TRBJ2-2; D gene ambiguous. Germline loops: CDR1 MNHEY, CDR2 SMNVEV (reference sequence). V was shortened by 2 bases and J by 2 bases, with 0 bases between the two germline ends. This CDR3 spans 12 amino acids. The DNA for the CDR3 is TGTGCCAGCAGTTTAAACACCGGGGAGCTGTTTTTT. Translation: CASSLNTGELFF.

V gene TRBV10-1 combines with J gene TRBJ1-3, with D unresolved. Trimming removed 3 bases from V and 0 bases from J, with 6 bases in between. Germline values: CDR1 WNHNN, CDR2 SYGVQD (reference sequence). CDR3 length: 14 residues. The CDR3 DNA sequence: TGCGCCAGCAGTGATGCCAGCTCTGGAAACACCATATATTTT. Translation gives CASSDASSGNTIYF.

The rearrangement joins TRBV11-2 to TRBJ2-7, with D unclear. CDR1 SGHAT and CDR2 FQNNGV come from the germline V gene. V was trimmed by 8 bases and J by 2 bases, leaving 13 bases between them. The CDR3 is made up of 13 amino acids. In nucleotides, the CDR3 is TGTGCCAGCGCTGATACTCTAACCTACGAGCAGTACTTC. Its translation is CASADTLTYEQYF.

The genes are TRBV7-3 and TRBJ2-2, with a possible D match to TRBD1 (5 bases). Trimming left V 4 bases short and J 1 base short, with 7 bases between. CDR3 length: 14 residues. Germline CDR1 is SGHTA and CDR2 is FQGTGA. In DNA, the CDR3 is TGTGCCAGCAGCTCAACAGGGAACACCGGGGAGCTGTTTTTT. Encoded protein: CASSSTGNTGELFF.

The gene calls are TRBV6-6 and TRBJ2-7; no definite D call. V was cut by 2 bases and J by 5 bases, with 4 bases left in between. This CDR3 comprises 11 residues. Germline assignment: CDR1 MNHNY and CDR2 SVGAGI (reference sequence). CDR3: CASSYGDEQYF. The CDR3, as DNA: TGTGCCAGCAGTTACGGGGACGAGCAGTACTTC.

This clone was found a few times. This chain uses TRBV19 with TRBJ2-2; D is unclear. The CDR3 is 12 amino acids. CDR1 LNHDA and CDR2 SQIVND come from the germline V gene (reference sequence). Trimming took 6 bases from V and 6 from J, leaving 8 bases between them. The CDR3 coding sequence is TGTGCCAGTAGGCTGGTCCCCGGGGAGCTGTTTTTT. Translating gives CASRLVPGELFF.

The J gene is TRBJ2-7, the V gene TRBV6-1; TRBD2 agrees at 8 bases. This CDR3 is 14 amino acids long. Germline V gene sequence: CDR1 MNHNS, CDR2 SASEGT. V lost 6 bases, J lost 3 bases, and 7 bases stayed unmatched. The CDR3 is CASSPREGDYEQYF. The DNA of the CDR3 is TGTGCCAGCAGCCCTCGGGAGGGGGACTACGAGCAGTACTTC.

The V and J genes are TRBV4-1 and TRBJ2-7; TRBD2 matches 13 bases. V gave up 4 bases and J gave up 6 bases; unmatched junction bases: 6. CDR1 is MGHRA and CDR2 is YSYEKL in the germline V gene. This CDR3 has 15 amino acids. The CDR3: CASSPRTSGRLEQYF. DNA for the CDR3: TGCGCCAGCAGCCCTAGGACTAGCGGGAGACTCGAGCAGTACTTC.

The rearrangement links TRBV29-1 to TRBJ2-1; D may be TRBD2 (7 bases). This CDR3 comprises 14 residues. Germline CDR1 is SQVTM and CDR2 is ANQGSEA. V lost 6 bases to trimming and J lost 2 bases, with 14 bases between them. This chain's CDR3 is CSVSGEGAYNEQFF. For the CDR3, the DNA is TGCAGCGTCTCCGGGGAGGGGGCCTACAATGAGCAGTTCTTC.

V is TRBV7-2 and J is TRBJ1-3; no definite D call. The CDR3 has 13 residues. Germline V gene lookup returns CDR1 SGHTA and CDR2 FQGNSA. V was clipped by 1 base and J by 2 bases, with 3 bases between them. CDR3 in DNA: TGTGCCAGCAGCTTAGTCCCTGGAAACACCATATATTTT. This codes for CASSLVPGNTIYF. Full variable domain (outside the CDR3, taken from reference TRBV7-2 and TRBJ1-3): GAGVSQSPSNKVTEKGKDVELRCDPISGHTALYWYRQSLGQGLEFLIYFQGNSAPDKSGLPSDRFSAERTGGSVSTLTIQRTQQEDSAVYLCASSLVPGNTIYFGEGSWLTVV.

The chain recombines TRBV7-9 with TRBJ1-1, with TRBD1 matching 7 bases. The germline gives CDR1 SEHNR, CDR2 FQNEAQ (reference sequence). V shed 5 bases, J shed 1 base, and the junction held 4 bases outside the gene matches. This CDR3 has 14 residues. The chain's CDR3 is CASSQRQGNTEAFF. The CDR3 region has the DNA TGTGCCAGCAGCCAACGACAGGGGAACACTGAAGCTTTCTTT.

V usage is TRBV6-5 and J usage is TRBJ1-1; D possibly corresponds to TRBD1 (5 bases). Germline CDR1 reads MNHEY; CDR2 reads SVGAGI. This CDR3 region has 15 residues. Trimming removed 2 bases from V and 1 base from J, with 11 bases in between. The CDR3 is CASSYRGGANTEAFF. The DNA of the CDR3 is TGTGCCAGCAGTTACCGGGGAGGGGCGAACACTGAAGCTTTCTTT.

The chain has TRBV5-4 and TRBJ2-2; D might be TRBD2 (6 bases). With 1 base removed from V and 5 bases from J, the gap between germline ends came to 15 bases. The length of the CDR3 is 16 residues. CDR1 and CDR2 (germline): SGHNT, YYREEE (reference sequence). In DNA form, the CDR3 reads TGTGCCAGCAGCTTGTTAGGCGGGGCGCTAACCGGGGAGCTGTTTTTT. The encoded protein is CASSLLGGALTGELFF.

V gene TRBV7-2 combines with J gene TRBJ2-3; 10 bases line up with TRBD2. The CDR3 sequence is 16 residues long. Germline V lookup: CDR1 SGHTA, CDR2 FQGNSA. The junction had 7 bases not matched to a gene; V was cut back by 5 bases and J by 2 bases. CDR3 DNA sequence: TGTGCCAGCAGCCCCCAACTAGCGGGGCTCACAGATACGCAGTATTTT. Its protein product is CASSPQLAGLTDTQYF.

V and J are TRBV5-5 and TRBJ2-2; D possibly corresponds to TRBD2 (6 bases). V was shortened by 7 bases and J by 5 bases, with 21 bases between the two germline ends. Germline V gene sequence: CDR1 SGHKS, CDR2 YYEKEE (reference sequence). The CDR3 loop spans 16 amino acids. The DNA for the CDR3 is TGTGCCAGCGCCGAGGGCGTTTACCGGGGGACCGGGGAGCTGTTTTTT. Its translation is CASAEGVYRGTGELFF.

The rearrangement links TRBV11-1 to TRBJ2-1, with 11 bases aligning to TRBD2. Trimming cost V 0 bases and J 8 bases; bases outside gene matches: 3. Germline V CDR1 and CDR2: SGHAT, FQDESV (reference sequence). The CDR3 spans 15 residues. CDR3 in DNA: TGTGCCAGCAGCTTAGCTACTAGCGGGAGTGATGAGCAGTTCTTC. Protein product: CASSLATSGSDEQFF.

The chain has TRBV7-2 and TRBJ1-2; D is possibly TRBD1 (5 bases). CDR1 and CDR2 from the germline V gene are SGHTA and FQGNSA. V was clipped by 3 bases and J by 1 base, with 9 bases between them. The CDR3 totals 14 residues. The CDR3, as DNA: TGTGCCAGCAGCTTCGGACATATTAACTATGGCTACACCTTC. Protein product: CASSFGHINYGYTF.

Concerning this clone itself: The DNA is left out, because the CDR3 cannot be placed on it with certainty; the CDR3 is given as TCRdb lists it. The chain links TRBV12-2 to TRBJ1-2; TRBD1 reflects the table's D call only, with no check against the DNA. TRBV12-2 is flagged as a pseudogene. The CDR3 spans 18 residues, counting both ends. The CDR3 loop reads CASRLEGARLVRNYGCTF.

The gene calls are TRBV10-2 and TRBJ1-5; D may be TRBD1 (6 bases). The CDR3 has 15 amino acids. Trimming pared 4 bases from V and 6 bases from J, leaving 16 bases between. CDR1 and CDR2 (germline): WSHSY, SAAADI. In nucleotides, the CDR3 is TGCGCCAGCAGTGTAGGGGGAGGGTCCTCTCAGCCCCAGCATTTT. Translating gives CASSVGGGSSQPQHF.

The genes are TRBV27 and TRBJ2-2, with 9 bases fitting TRBD1. The CDR3 is 15 amino acids. Trimming at V came to 7 bases and at J to 4 bases, leaving 7 bases not matched to a gene. Germline-derived CDR1 and CDR2 are MNHEY and SMNVEV (reference sequence). CDR3 protein: CASKAGTGLTGELFF. CDR3 DNA: TGTGCCAGCAAGGCCGGGACAGGGCTCACCGGGGAGCTGTTTTTT.

The chain links TRBV28 to TRBJ2-5; 7 nucleotides agree with TRBD2. The CDR3 has 19 amino acids. V shed 3 bases, J shed 2 bases, and the junction held 18 bases outside the gene matches. In germline, CDR1 is MDHEN, CDR2 SYDVKM. Here the CDR3 reads CASSFVGGLVASGQETQYF. The CDR3 region has the DNA TGTGCCAGCAGTTTCGTGGGAGGGCTGGTGGCTAGCGGACAAGAGACCCAGTACTTC.

The chain recombines TRBV7-6 with TRBJ2-7; 8 nucleotides line up with TRBD1. After removal of 2 bases from V and 1 base from J, the junction contained 7 bases not matched to a gene. Germline V CDR1 and CDR2: SGHVS, FNYEAQ. The CDR3 is 16 amino acids. The CDR3 is CASSLTDRGLSYEQYF. In DNA, the CDR3 is TGTGCCAGCAGCTTAACCGACAGGGGATTGTCCTACGAGCAGTACTTC.

The genes are TRBV27 and TRBJ2-5, with TRBD2 matching over 11 bases. The CDR3 sequence is 14 residues long. CDR1 MNHEY and CDR2 SMNVEV come from the germline V gene (reference sequence). The J segment lost 5 bases and the V segment lost 6 bases, leaving 5 bases of the junction unmatched. In DNA form, the CDR3 reads TGTGCCAGCAGCCCGGGACTAGCGGTTGAGACCCAGTACTTC. Its translation: CASSPGLAVETQYF.

The chain is built from TRBV19 and TRBJ2-7, with TRBD2 as a possible D gene (6 bases). Germline V gene data show CDR1 as LNHDA and CDR2 as SQIVND (reference sequence). The V end was cut by 7 bases, the J end by 4 bases, with 17 bases between. The CDR3 length is 14 residues. The CDR3: CASKVADGSYEQYF. The CDR3 DNA reads as TGTGCCAGTAAGGTTGCGGACGGGAGTTACGAGCAGTACTTC.

This chain connects TRBV9 to TRBJ2-7, with D possibly TRBD1 on 5 matching bases. This CDR3 has 14 residues. V was clipped by 3 bases and J by 5 bases, with 15 bases between them. The germline gives CDR1 SGDLS, CDR2 YYNGEE. The CDR3: CASSADSFLNEQYF. The CDR3 DNA follows: TGTGCCAGCAGCGCCGACAGTTTTCTCAACGAGCAGTACTTC. The variable domain in full, completed from reference TRBV9 and TRBJ2-7, reads DSGVTQTPKHLITATGQRVTLRCSPRSGDLSVYWYQQSLDQGLQFLIQYYNGEERAKGNILERFSAQQFPDLHSELNLSSLELGDSALYFCASSADSFLNEQYFGPGTRLTVT.

The V and J genes are TRBV4-3 and TRBJ2-7, with 11 bases matching TRBD2. This CDR3 region has 16 residues. V shed 0 bases and J 6 bases; nucleotides not matched to a gene: 7. Germline loops: CDR1 LGHNA, CDR2 YSLEER. The CDR3 bases are TGCGCCAGCAGCCAAGATAGCGGGAGGGCCGGTGGCGAGCAGTACTTC. It is translated as CASSQDSGRAGGEQYF.

The rearrangement links TRBV7-3 to TRBJ1-1; D perhaps matches TRBD1 (5 bases). The CDR3 has 12 amino acids. Germline lookup yields CDR1 SGHTA and CDR2 FQGTGA. Trimming shortened V by 4 bases and J by 4 bases, and 7 bases separated the two germline ends. This CDR3 is CASSSRVTEAFF. In DNA, the CDR3 is TGTGCCAGCAGCTCCAGGGTCACTGAAGCTTTCTTT.

The CDR3 is CASSSALTGGSQPQHF. For the CDR3, the DNA is TGTGCCAGCAGCTCCGCCTTGACAGGGGGAAGTCAGCCCCAGCATTTT. The chain has TRBV7-9 and TRBJ1-5, with 9 bases aligning to TRBD1. Germline V gives CDR1 SEHNR, CDR2 FQNEAQ (reference sequence). The trim removed 4 bases at V and 6 bases at J, leaving 10 bases unmatched. CDR3 size: 16 residues.

The gene calls are TRBV7-2 and TRBJ2-3; 8 bases match TRBD1. The germline CDR1 and CDR2 sequences are SGHTA and FQGNSA. CDR3 length: 15 amino acids. V shed 5 bases, J shed 5 bases, and the junction held 9 bases outside the gene matches. CDR3 sequence: CASSPRTGYRDTQYF. CDR3 sequence (DNA): TGTGCCAGCAGCCCCCGGACAGGGTATAGAGATACGCAGTATTTT.